This T cell receptor (beta chain) emerged from a study of Graves' ophthalmopathy and Graves' hyperthyroidism. V was trimmed by 5 bases and J by 0 bases, leaving 13 bases between them. Germline V gives CDR1 LNHDA, CDR2 SQIVND (reference sequence). The CDR3 runs to 15 residues. At least ten counts were recorded for this clonotype. Antigen unknown. Study-wide results and limits: Appearing in blood as well were most expanded thyroid clonotypes above 0.001 frequency.

The TCR beta CDR3 regions underwent amplification from RNA transcripts. HTBI-primed RT-PCR formed the first round, and a multiplex PCR formed the second. TCRdb reprocessed the multiplex PCR reads via MiXCR and lists one record per CDR3 protein. This sample has 360,000 or so distinct CDR3 sequences; 15% to 20% occur once, and the top ten carry roughly 1.6%. The sample consisted of peripheral blood. The chain uses TRBV19 and TRBJ1-1; D is perhaps TRBD1 (5 bases). This clonotype was obtained from a young woman with Graves' ophthalmopathy. CDR3 region: CASSVQGTMNTEAFF. CDR3 coding DNA: TGTGCCAGTAGTGTGCAGGGTACCATGAACACTGAAGCTTTCTTT.